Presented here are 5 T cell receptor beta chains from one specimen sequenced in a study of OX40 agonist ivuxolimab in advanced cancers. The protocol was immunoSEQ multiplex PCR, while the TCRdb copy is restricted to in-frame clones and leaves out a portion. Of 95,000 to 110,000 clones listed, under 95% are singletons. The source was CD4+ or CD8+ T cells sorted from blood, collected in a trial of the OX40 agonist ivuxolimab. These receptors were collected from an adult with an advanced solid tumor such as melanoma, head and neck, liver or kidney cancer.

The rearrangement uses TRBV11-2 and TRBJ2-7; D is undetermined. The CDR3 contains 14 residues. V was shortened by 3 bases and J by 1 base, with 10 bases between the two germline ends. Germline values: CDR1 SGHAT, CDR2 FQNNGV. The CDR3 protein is CASSLAIGSYEQYF. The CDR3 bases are TGTGCCAGCAGCTTGGCTATAGGGTCCTACGAGCAGTACTTC.

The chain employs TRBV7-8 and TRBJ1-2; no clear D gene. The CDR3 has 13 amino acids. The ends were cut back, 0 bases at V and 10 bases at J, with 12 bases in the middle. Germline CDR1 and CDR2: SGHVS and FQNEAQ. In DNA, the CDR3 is TGTGCCAGCAGCTTAGCGATAGGGCGTTACTACACCTTC. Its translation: CASSLAIGRYYTF.

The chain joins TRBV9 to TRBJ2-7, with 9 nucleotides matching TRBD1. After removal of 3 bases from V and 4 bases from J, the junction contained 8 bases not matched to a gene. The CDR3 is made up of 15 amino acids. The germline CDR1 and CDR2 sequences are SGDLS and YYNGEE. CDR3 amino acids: CASSARGQGGYEQYF. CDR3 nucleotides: TGTGCCAGCAGCGCACGGGGACAGGGAGGGTACGAGCAGTACTTC.

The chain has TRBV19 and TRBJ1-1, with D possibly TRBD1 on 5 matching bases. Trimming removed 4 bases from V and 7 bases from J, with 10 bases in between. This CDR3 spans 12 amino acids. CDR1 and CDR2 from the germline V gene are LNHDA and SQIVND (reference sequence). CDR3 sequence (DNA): TGTGCCAGTAGTACAGGGATAGGTGAAGCTTTCTTT. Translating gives CASSTGIGEAFF.

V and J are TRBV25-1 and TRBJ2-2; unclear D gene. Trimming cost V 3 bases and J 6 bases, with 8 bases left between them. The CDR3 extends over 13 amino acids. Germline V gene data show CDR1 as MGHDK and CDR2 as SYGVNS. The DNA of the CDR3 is TGTGCCAGCAGTGAGAGGAGCGCCGGGGAGCTGTTTTTT. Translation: CASSERSAGELFF.